This entry lists 19 T cell receptor beta chains sequenced from one sample in a study of blood T cell repertoires in COVID-19. This table comes from immunoSEQ multiplex PCR, and its TCRdb copy is limited to in-frame clones, with some not included. The sample lists some 110,000 clones, approximately 80% occurring once. The sequenced sample was peripheral blood. These receptors all stem from a man aged 55 to 70 with acute or convalescent COVID-19.

The chain carries TRBV18 and TRBJ1-5, with 9 nucleotides matching TRBD1. From germline, CDR1 is KGHSH and CDR2 LQKENI. After removal of 3 bases from V and 1 base from J, the junction contained 4 bases not matched to a gene. The CDR3 sequence is 16 residues long. The CDR3 loop is CASSPPGQGSNQPQHF. Here the CDR3 DNA reads TGTGCCAGCTCACCTCCGGGACAGGGAAGCAATCAGCCCCAGCATTTT. Using reference TRBV18 and TRBJ1-5 for the parts outside the CDR3, the full variable domain is NAGVMQNPRHLVRRRGQEARLRCSPMKGHSHVYWYRQLPEEGLKFMVYLQKENIIDESGMPKERFSAEFPKEGPSILRIQQVVRGDSAAYFCASSPPGQGSNQPQHFGDGTRLSIL.

The chain employs TRBV29-1 and TRBJ2-3, with 9 bases fitting TRBD1. Trimming took 3 bases from V and 2 from J; bases not matched to a gene: 6. The CDR3 sequence is 15 residues long. The germline gives CDR1 SQVTM, CDR2 ANQGSEA. The CDR3: CSVDMDRGSTDTQYF. CDR3 nucleotides: TGCAGCGTTGATATGGACAGGGGCTCCACAGATACGCAGTATTTT.

V gene TRBV7-2 combines with J gene TRBJ2-7; TRBD2 agrees at 8 bases. This CDR3 comprises 19 residues. Trimming cost V 0 bases and J 1 base; bases outside gene matches: 14. In germline, CDR1 is SGHTA, CDR2 FQGNSA. CDR3 DNA sequence: TGTGCCAGCAGCTTAGCCCCCCGTGGCGCGGGAGGAGGTTCCTACGAGCAGTACGTC. This encodes CASSLAPRGAGGGSYEQYV.

This clone was seen only once. The chain is built from TRBV5-4 and TRBJ2-7, with 12 bases aligning to TRBD2. With 4 bases clipped from V and 5 bases from J, the junction kept 1 base outside the gene matches. CDR3 length equals 13 residues. Germline CDR1 and CDR2: SGHNT and YYREEE (reference sequence). CDR3 DNA sequence: TGTGCCAGCAGCCGACTAGCGGGAGACGAGCAGTACGTC. Amino acid sequence: CASSRLAGDEQYV.

The rearrangement uses TRBV27 and TRBJ1-1; weak D call: TRBD1 (5 bases). This CDR3 is 14 amino acids long. CDR1 is MNHEY and CDR2 is SMNVEV in the germline V gene (reference sequence). Trimming took off 0 bases at V and 1 base at J, with 6 bases between the two ends. CDR3 region: CASSLSGGNTEAFF. The DNA for the CDR3 is TGTGCCAGCAGTTTATCCGGGGGGAACACTGAAGCTTTCTTT.

The V call is TRBV6-5, the J call TRBJ1-1, with TRBD1 as a possible D gene (6 bases). The V gene lost 7 bases and the J gene lost 8 bases, with 14 bases spanning the gap. Germline V CDR1 and CDR2: MNHEY, SVGAGI. The CDR3 has 12 residues. CDR3 nucleotides: TGTGCCAGCACCCGGGGGGGGGCCGAAGCTTTCTTT. Translation: CASTRGGAEAFF.

Of note for this clone: This specimen includes other DNA sequences encoding the same CDR3. The chain has TRBV11-2 and TRBJ2-6; 8 nucleotides match TRBD1. The CDR3 extends over 16 amino acids. V was pared by 6 bases and J by 0 bases, with 4 bases of the junction left unmatched. CDR1 is SGHAT, CDR2 FQNNGV, per germline. The CDR3 sequence is CASRDRANSGANVLTF. DNA for the CDR3: TGTGCCAGCAGGGACAGGGCGAACTCTGGGGCCAACGTCCTGACTTTC.

The chain couples TRBV11-2 to TRBJ1-4; the D is unclear. CDR3 size: 12 residues. Per the germline V gene, CDR1 is SGHAT and CDR2 is FQNNGV. Trimming shortened V by 6 bases and J by 8 bases, and 10 bases separated the two germline ends. The CDR3 DNA sequence: TGTGCCAGCAGTCCCTTCTCCGAAAAACTGTTTTTT. Translating it yields CASSPFSEKLFF.

The chain carries TRBV11-2 and TRBJ2-2; D remains ambiguous. Germline V CDR1 and CDR2: SGHAT, FQNNGV. The V and J ends lost 5 bases and 9 bases respectively, with 7 bases between them. The CDR3 consists of 11 residues. DNA for the CDR3: TGTGCCAGCAGCCCCTCGTGGGAGCTGTTTTTT. Its protein product is CASSPSWELFF.

The rearrangement uses TRBV19 and TRBJ1-2; 7 bases fit TRBD1. Trimming took 6 bases from V and 3 from J; bases not matched to a gene: 7. CDR1 is LNHDA, CDR2 SQIVND, per germline (reference sequence). The CDR3 runs 14 residues. The CDR3 region has the DNA TGTGCCAGTAGATCGGCCGGGACAGACTATGGCTACACCTTC. Translated: CASRSAGTDYGYTF.

The DNA for the CDR3 is TGTGCCAGCAGTGAAAACGGGGATCAGGAAAAACTGTTTTTT. Encoded protein: CASSENGDQEKLFF. V usage is TRBV2 and J usage is TRBJ1-4; the D is unclear. Trimming pared 2 bases from V and 8 bases from J, leaving 12 bases between. Germline values: CDR1 SNHLY, CDR2 FYNNEI. CDR3 length: 14 amino acids.

This chain connects TRBV7-8 to TRBJ1-2; 8 bases fit TRBD1. Germline V gives CDR1 SGHVS, CDR2 FQNEAQ. The trim removed 1 base at V and 8 bases at J, leaving 3 bases unmatched. The CDR3 is 13 amino acids. The CDR3 bases are TGTGCCAGCAGCTTAGGAGGGACAGGCGGCTACACCTTC. As protein: CASSLGGTGGYTF.

There are a few counts of this clone. The V gene is TRBV28, the J gene TRBJ1-2; possible D gene TRBD1, 5 bases. The germline V and J ends were trimmed by 5 bases and 9 bases, with 10 bases remaining between them. The CDR3 runs to 11 residues. The germline gives CDR1 MDHEN, CDR2 SYDVKM. The CDR3 region is CASSAPGSYTF. DNA of the CDR3: TGTGCCAGCAGTGCCCCAGGGAGCTACACCTTC.

The V and J genes are TRBV7-8 and TRBJ1-5, with D perhaps matching TRBD1 (5 bases). This CDR3 has 14 amino acids. In germline, CDR1 is SGHVS, CDR2 FQNEAQ. The V gene lost 3 bases and the J gene lost 5 bases, with 11 bases spanning the gap. DNA for the CDR3: TGTGCCAGCAGCTTCGGGACGGGAGATCAGCCCCAGCATTTT. Encoded protein: CASSFGTGDQPQHF.

The V gene is TRBV28, the J gene TRBJ1-2, with TRBD1 matching over 8 bases. CDR3 length: 13 amino acids. The junction had 7 bases not matched to a gene; V was cut back by 5 bases and J by 8 bases. CDR1 is MDHEN and CDR2 is SYDVKM in the germline V gene. The CDR3, as DNA: TGTGCCAGCAGTCCCTACGGACAGGGCGGCTACACCTTC. Translating it yields CASSPYGQGGYTF.

The rearrangement joins TRBV4-3 to TRBJ1-2; D might be TRBD1 (5 bases). Germline values: CDR1 LGHNA, CDR2 YSLEER. With 6 bases removed from V and 3 bases from J, the gap between germline ends came to 17 bases. This CDR3 has 15 residues. CDR3 DNA sequence: TGCGCCAGCAGAGACTCTCCCGGGGGATACTATGGCTACACCTTC. Amino acid sequence: CASRDSPGGYYGYTF.

The chain joins TRBV5-1 to TRBJ1-2, with 10 bases aligning to TRBD1. The V segment lost 0 bases and the J segment 8 bases; nucleotides outside the gene matches: 7. The CDR3 runs 15 residues. Germline V gene data show CDR1 as SGHRS and CDR2 as YFSETQ. The CDR3 spells CASSLVLGTGDGYTF. The CDR3 DNA is TGCGCCAGCAGCTTGGTATTGGGGACAGGGGACGGCTACACCTTC.

The chain is built from TRBV6-5 and TRBJ1-1; D possibly corresponds to TRBD1 (5 bases). Deletions cut 6 bases from V and 2 bases from J, with 16 bases between. This CDR3 comprises 15 residues. Per the germline V gene, CDR1 is MNHEY and CDR2 is SVGAGI. CDR3 DNA sequence: TGTGCCAGCAGGACAGCAAGGGATGGAAACACTGAAGCTTTCTTT. Translation gives CASRTARDGNTEAFF.

This clone was seen a handful of times. The chain employs TRBV4-1 and TRBJ1-5, with D uncertain. The CDR3 length is 15 residues. Trimming removed 1 base at V and 0 bases at J, with 7 bases between. CDR1 MGHRA and CDR2 YSYEKL come from the germline V gene. The CDR3: CASSQGRLSNQPQHF. CDR3 bases: TGCGCCAGCAGCCAAGGGCGACTTAGCAATCAGCCCCAGCATTTT.